This T cell receptor beta chain was captured by sequencing in a study of T cells in Graves' hyperthyroidism and ophthalmopathy. Study findings and constraints: Ophthalmopathy was predicted by the model a median of approximately 6 months ahead of onset.

Stable Graves' hyperthyroidism denoted no ophthalmopathy progression over 18 months. Participants, patients aged 18 to 65, had newly diagnosed hyperthyroidism with a duration under 2 months. Patients with uncontrolled infections, other autoimmune diseases, pregnancy or lactation were excluded. TCR beta CDR3 regions were amplified from RNA. RT-PCR in the first round (using the HTBI primer set) targeted the TCR CDR3. TCRdb re-analysed the multiplex PCR reads in MiXCR, keeping a single row per CDR3 protein. The repertoire includes 530,000 or so distinct CDR3 sequences, about 45% of them detected once, and around 7.7% sits in the top ten. This clonotype has at least ten counts. What it recognizes is unknown. The CDR3 is made up of 14 amino acids. Trimming at V came to 2 bases and at J to 6 bases, leaving 5 bases not matched to a gene. CDR1 is SGHTA, CDR2 FQGNSA, per germline.

The material sequenced was peripheral blood or thyroid tissue (not recorded which). The chain is built from TRBV7-2 and TRBJ1-1, with 8 bases matching TRBD1. The sequence was obtained from a woman aged 18-29 years with Graves' hyperthyroidism. The CDR3 nucleotides are TGTGCCAGCAGCTTACGAAACAGGGGGTCTGAAGCTTTCTTT. This codes for CASSLRNRGSEAFF.